A selection of T cell receptor beta chains follows, all from one sample in a study of cytomegalovirus exposure and HLA in healthy donors. Data came from immunoSEQ multiplex PCR; TCRdb stores just in-frame clones and leaves some out. The profile shows about 130,000 clones, roughly 72% of them singletons. Input material: PBMCs. These receptors originate from a man aged 40-49 years in good health and CMV-seropositive. Each CDR3 is given with its conserved first and last residue. Fields, in order: J gene, D gene, clone size, V gene, CDR3 DNA, CDR3 protein. The D gene is left open where the match is weak. The size field is filled for only some rows; it gives once, few, many or a size class.

j_call: TRBJ2-7; d_call: -; clone_size: -; v_call: TRBV4-1; cdr3_nt: TGCGCCAGCAGCCAAGAGTACTATACCGAGCAGTACTTC; cdr3_aa: CASSQEYYTEQYF
j_call: TRBJ2-1; d_call: TRBD2; clone_size: -; v_call: TRBV15; cdr3_nt: TGTGCCACCAGCAGAGCGACTAGCGGGGTACCAGAGCAGTTCTTC; cdr3_aa: CATSRATSGVPEQFF
j_call: TRBJ1-1; d_call: -; clone_size: -; v_call: TRBV11-2; cdr3_nt: TGTGCCAGCAGCCCCAAGGGGGGGGCGAACACTGAAGCTTTCTTT; cdr3_aa: CASSPKGGANTEAFF
j_call: TRBJ2-7; d_call: TRBD2; clone_size: -; v_call: TRBV28; cdr3_nt: TGTGCCAGCAGTTTTTCGATAGGGACTAGCGGGGCTCACGAGCAGTACTTC; cdr3_aa: CASSFSIGTSGAHEQYF
j_call: TRBJ2-2; d_call: TRBD1; clone_size: -; v_call: TRBV5-1; cdr3_nt: TGCGCCAGCGATTTAACAGGGGCCGGGGAGCTGTTTTTT; cdr3_aa: CASDLTGAGELFF
j_call: TRBJ1-1; d_call: -; clone_size: few; v_call: TRBV6-5; cdr3_nt: TGTGCCAGCAGTTACTCGACGGGCACTGAAGCTTTCTTT; cdr3_aa: CASSYSTGTEAFF
j_call: TRBJ1-2; d_call: -; clone_size: -; v_call: TRBV5-8; cdr3_nt: TGTGCCAGCAGCTTGGATCAGGGCGGCTATGGCTACACCTTC; cdr3_aa: CASSLDQGGYGYTF
j_call: TRBJ2-7; d_call: -; clone_size: few; v_call: TRBV14; cdr3_nt: TGTGCCAGCAGCCCTGGGCCGGCGGGCTCCTACGAGCAGTACTTC; cdr3_aa: CASSPGPAGSYEQYF
j_call: TRBJ2-4; d_call: -; clone_size: -; v_call: TRBV7-8; cdr3_nt: TGTGCCAGCAGCTTAGACTACACAAAAAACATTCAGTACTTC; cdr3_aa: CASSLDYTKNIQYF
j_call: TRBJ1-2; d_call: -; clone_size: once; v_call: TRBV6-1; cdr3_nt: TGTGCCAGCAGTGAACGGGGGGACTATGGCTACACCTTC; cdr3_aa: CASSERGDYGYTF
j_call: TRBJ2-5; d_call: -; clone_size: -; v_call: TRBV30; cdr3_nt: TGTGCCTGCCAAGCGGAAGAGACCCAGTACTTC; cdr3_aa: CACQAEETQYF
j_call: TRBJ2-1; d_call: TRBD2; clone_size: -; v_call: TRBV19; cdr3_nt: TGTGCCAGTAACCAGCGGGAGGGCTACTACTACAATGAGCAGTTCTTC; cdr3_aa: CASNQREGYYYNEQFF
j_call: TRBJ1-5; d_call: -; clone_size: few; v_call: TRBV7-2; cdr3_nt: TGTGCCAGCAGCTTTGGGAGGAGCAGCAATCAGCCCCAGCATTTT; cdr3_aa: CASSFGRSSNQPQHF
j_call: TRBJ2-7; d_call: -; clone_size: once; v_call: TRBV18; cdr3_nt: TGTGCCAGCTCACCCACGGGACAAAACGAGCAGTACTTC; cdr3_aa: CASSPTGQNEQYF
j_call: TRBJ2-5; d_call: TRBD2; clone_size: -; v_call: TRBV7-9; cdr3_nt: TGTGCCAGCCTAATCACTGGGACTAGCACCCGCCCGGGACAAGAGACCCAGTACTTC; cdr3_aa: CASLITGTSTRPGQETQYF
j_call: TRBJ2-1; d_call: TRBD2; clone_size: -; v_call: TRBV28; cdr3_nt: TGTGCCAGCAGTTTAGGGAAACTAGCGGGCTCCTACAATGAGCAGTTCTTC; cdr3_aa: CASSLGKLAGSYNEQFF
j_call: TRBJ1-2; d_call: -; clone_size: once; v_call: TRBV19; cdr3_nt: TGTGCCAGTAGCCTACAGGGTATTGGCGGTAGTGGCTACACCTTC; cdr3_aa: CASSLQGIGGSGYTF
j_call: TRBJ2-1; d_call: -; clone_size: -; v_call: TRBV5-4; cdr3_nt: TGTGCCAGCAGCCTCCTGAATGAGCAGTTCTTC; cdr3_aa: CASSLLNEQFF
j_call: TRBJ2-1; d_call: TRBD1; clone_size: -; v_call: TRBV19; cdr3_nt: TGTGCCAGTAGTATAGGGGACAGGGCCTACAATGAGCAGTTCTTC; cdr3_aa: CASSIGDRAYNEQFF
j_call: TRBJ1-6; d_call: TRBD1; clone_size: few; v_call: TRBV11-2; cdr3_nt: TGTGCCAGCAGCTTAGGACAGACAGGGGTGGTGGGATCACCCCTCCACTTT; cdr3_aa: CASSLGQTGVVGSPLHF
j_call: TRBJ1-2; d_call: -; clone_size: -; v_call: TRBV29-1; cdr3_nt: TGCAGCGCTGACCCGACGGGGGACTATGGCTACACCTTC; cdr3_aa: CSADPTGDYGYTF
j_call: TRBJ2-5; d_call: TRBD2; clone_size: -; v_call: TRBV7-3; cdr3_nt: TGTGCCAGCAGCTTAACAAGCAGCGGGGTGCTGCAAGAGACCCAGTACTTC; cdr3_aa: CASSLTSSGVLQETQYF
j_call: TRBJ2-1; d_call: -; clone_size: few; v_call: TRBV6-1; cdr3_nt: TGTGCCAGCAGTGCCACGGGGATCTACATTGAGCAGTTCTTC; cdr3_aa: CASSATGIYIEQFF
j_call: TRBJ2-3; d_call: TRBD2; clone_size: few; v_call: TRBV7-2; cdr3_nt: TGTGCCAGCAGCCCGGGACTAGCGGGAGCTAGAGATACGCAGTATTTT; cdr3_aa: CASSPGLAGARDTQYF
j_call: TRBJ2-1; d_call: TRBD2; clone_size: once; v_call: TRBV5-1; cdr3_nt: TGCGCCAGCAGCCCGGGACTAGCGCCACAAATCCTCTACAATGAGCAGTTCTTC; cdr3_aa: CASSPGLAPQILYNEQFF
j_call: TRBJ2-2; d_call: TRBD1; clone_size: -; v_call: TRBV7-2; cdr3_nt: TGTGCCAGCCCGAGGACAGGGGGATGGACCGGGGAGCTGTTTTTT; cdr3_aa: CASPRTGGWTGELFF
j_call: TRBJ2-7; d_call: -; clone_size: -; v_call: TRBV19; cdr3_nt: TGTGCCAGTAGTAAGAGTTCGGGATATTACTACGAGCAGTACTTC; cdr3_aa: CASSKSSGYYYEQYF
j_call: TRBJ1-2; d_call: -; clone_size: -; v_call: TRBV11-2; cdr3_nt: TGTGCCAGCAGCTTAGAGCTGGCGGGTAGCTATGGCTACACCTTC; cdr3_aa: CASSLELAGSYGYTF